The 18 T cell receptor beta chains presented below share a single source sample, sequenced in a study of neurological immune-mediated disorders. TCRdb itself ran the 5' RACE reads through MiXCR, one entry per CDR3 protein. The data contain tens of thousands of distinct CDR3 sequences, approximately 4.2% of them singletons. The source material was PBMCs. The origin of the receptors is a man younger than 45 with multiple sclerosis.

At least ten counts were recorded for this clonotype. This CDR3 fails to terminate in the conserved phenylalanine or tryptophan, so it likely reflects a read error. The DNA is omitted, as the CDR3 cannot be located on it reliably, and the CDR3 follows TCRdb's listing. The chain has TRBV10-3 and TRBJ2-7. In germline, CDR1 is ENHRY, CDR2 SYGVKD. The CDR3 length is 11 residues, termini included. The CDR3 loop is CAISENNNLEI.

This clonotype was detected ten times or more. The rearrangement links TRBV20-1 to TRBJ2-1, with D possibly being TRBD1 (5 bases). V dropped 5 bases and J dropped 8 bases, with 28 bases sitting between them. This CDR3 has 17 amino acids. Germline assignment: CDR1 DFQATT and CDR2 SNEGSKA (reference sequence). CDR3 in DNA: TGCAGTGCTGCCGCCCTGGGGCGGCTTCTTGGTTTCGATGAGCAGTTCTTC. Residues: CSAAALGRLLGFDEQFF.

This clonotype has at least ten counts. The rearrangement uses TRBV20-1 and TRBJ1-2, with a possible D match to TRBD1 (5 bases). The CDR3 loop spans 16 amino acids. Trimming removed 0 bases at V and 4 bases at J, with 18 bases between. Germline V lookup: CDR1 DFQATT, CDR2 SNEGSKA (reference sequence). In nucleotides, the CDR3 is TGCAGTGCTAGAGATGGCGGAACAGGTTTAGGCTATGGCTACACCTTC. Protein sequence: CSARDGGTGLGYGYTF.

This clonotype was seen at least ten times. This rearrangement joins TRBV5-1 to TRBJ2-3; the D call may be TRBD1 or TRBD2 (5 bases each). The CDR3 is 15 residues long. Between the trimmed V and J ends, which lost 4 bases and 2 bases, there was a span of 14 bases. CDR1 and CDR2 from the germline V gene are SGHRS and YFSETQ. The CDR3 reads CASSKRDRFTDTQYF. The CDR3 DNA reads as TGCGCCAGCAGCAAAAGGGACCGATTCACAGATACGCAGTATTTT.

This clonotype came up a few times. This sequence joins TRBV7-2 and TRBJ2-5; D call uncertain. Trimming stripped 1 base from V and 4 bases from J, with 10 bases between. Germline loops: CDR1 SGHTA, CDR2 FQGNSA. This CDR3 is built from 14 residues. The CDR3 protein is CASSLDLPRETQYF. CDR3 in DNA: TGTGCCAGCAGCTTAGACCTCCCAAGAGAGACCCAGTACTTC.

This clonotype has a count of ten or more. The chain couples TRBV27 to TRBJ1-4; maybe TRBD1 (6 bases). This CDR3 contains 14 residues. V was pared by 5 bases and J by 7 bases, with 14 bases between. The germline CDR1 and CDR2 sequences are MNHEY and SMNVEV (reference sequence). CDR3 sequence: CASSPQGLGEKLFF. CDR3 in DNA: TGTGCCAGCAGTCCACAGGGACTCGGTGAAAAACTGTTTTTT. Combining the CDR3 with reference TRBV27 and TRBJ1-4 gives the whole variable domain EAQVTQNPRYLITVTGKKLTVTCSQNMNHEYMSWYRQDPGLGLRQIYYSMNVEVTDKGDVPEGYKVSRKEKRNFPLILESPSPNQTSLYFCASSPQGLGEKLFFGSGTQLSVL.

This clonotype was detected ten times or more. V usage is TRBV7-2 and J usage is TRBJ1-1, with D possibly matching TRBD1 (5 bases). CDR1 SGHTA and CDR2 FQGNSA come from the germline V gene. V lost 3 bases, J lost 5 bases, and 10 bases lay in between. This CDR3 is built from 13 residues. DNA of the CDR3: TGTGCCAGCAGCTTTCAGGGCGAGACTGAAGCTTTCTTT. Protein: CASSFQGETEAFF.

This clonotype was observed many times. The gene calls are TRBV29-1 and TRBJ2-3; 7 nucleotides agree with TRBD1. The CDR3 is 14 amino acids. Germline CDR1 reads SQVTM; CDR2 reads ANQGSEA. V lost 5 bases, J lost 3 bases, and 8 bases stayed unmatched. This chain's CDR3 is CSVITGANTDTQYF. CDR3 nucleotides: TGCAGCGTTATTACAGGGGCAAATACAGATACGCAGTATTTT.

This clonotype appeared many times. This chain links TRBV28 with TRBJ1-2; D call uncertain. This CDR3 is 14 amino acids long. Germline lookup yields CDR1 MDHEN and CDR2 SYDVKM. Trimming pared 3 bases from V and 4 bases from J, leaving 12 bases between. The CDR3 coding sequence is TGTGCCAGCAGTTTGTCGGGTGTGGGCTATGGCTACACCTTC. Protein product: CASSLSGVGYGYTF.

Many counts were recorded for this clonotype. V usage is TRBV29-1 and J usage is TRBJ1-1; D may be TRBD1 (6 bases). Germline V gene sequence: CDR1 SQVTM, CDR2 ANQGSEA. This CDR3 is built from 13 residues. The V end was cut by 3 bases, the J end by 4 bases, with 12 bases between. The CDR3 protein is CSVDSTGPTEAFF. The CDR3 nucleotides read TGCAGCGTTGATAGTACAGGGCCCACTGAAGCTTTCTTT.

The table lists this clonotype with many counts. The chain employs TRBV7-2 and TRBJ2-4, with unresolved D. The V and J ends lost 3 bases and 8 bases respectively, with 5 bases between them. CDR3 length equals 11 residues. Germline V gene data show CDR1 as SGHTA and CDR2 as FQGNSA. CDR3 residues: CASSFIDIQYF. The CDR3, as DNA: TGTGCCAGCAGCTTCATAGACATTCAGTACTTC.

This chain connects TRBV7-2 to TRBJ1-4; the D gene is possibly TRBD1 (5 bases). The V gene's germline CDR1 is SGHTA and CDR2 FQGNSA. V dropped 1 base and J dropped 1 base, with 7 bases sitting between them. The CDR3 covers 15 residues. The CDR3 DNA follows: TGTGCCAGCAGCTTAGGCCAGGGAACTAATGAAAAACTGTTTTTT. It translates to CASSLGQGTNEKLFF.

This clonotype was observed at least ten times. The CDR3 nucleotides read TGTGCCAGCAGCAACGGGGAAGATACGCAGTATTTT. It yields the protein CASSNGEDTQYF. This chain links TRBV6-4 with TRBJ2-3, with a weak D call TRBD2 (5 bases). The V gene's germline CDR1 is MRHNA and CDR2 SNTAGT. The ends were cut back, 6 bases at V and 5 bases at J, with 9 bases in the middle. The length of the CDR3 is 12 residues.

This clonotype was found many times. The chain uses TRBV29-1 and TRBJ1-2, with D uncertain. Per germline, CDR1 SQVTM and CDR2 ANQGSEA. The CDR3 is 15 amino acids. Trimming removed 7 bases from V and 6 bases from J, with 24 bases in between. The CDR3 reads CSAPSRAAQHNGYTF. In DNA form, the CDR3 reads TGCAGCGCACCCTCCCGAGCCGCCCAGCACAATGGCTACACCTTC. The full variable domain, with the rest looked up from reference TRBV29-1 and TRBJ1-2, is SAVISQKPSRDICQRGTSLTIQCQVDSQVTMMFWYRQQPGQSLTLIATANQGSEATYESGFVIDKFPISRPNLTFSTLTVSNMSPEDSSIYLCSAPSRAAQHNGYTFGSGTRLTVV.

This clonotype was recorded many times. The chain combines TRBV6-1 with TRBJ1-2; D not certain. Germline V gene sequence: CDR1 MNHNS, CDR2 SASEGT. This CDR3 spans 12 amino acids. V lost 3 bases and J 4 bases, leaving 6 bases between the germline ends. CDR3: CASSETGYGYTF. The CDR3 DNA reads TGTGCCAGCAGTGAGACTGGCTATGGCTACACCTTC.

This clonotype was detected a few times. This CDR3 reads CASSPLRARDQFF. CDR3 sequence (DNA): TGTGCCAGCAGCCCTTTGCGCGCCAGAGACCAGTTCTTC. The chain is built from TRBV7-6 and TRBJ2-1; D gene uncertain. V was pared by 5 bases and J by 13 bases, with 18 bases between. The CDR3 has 13 residues. The germline V gene has CDR1 SGHVS and CDR2 FNYEAQ.

This clonotype was counted ten times or more. J is TRBJ2-1 and V is TRBV5-1; D is ambiguous. V shed 0 bases and J shed 0 bases, with 10 bases lying between them. The germline V gene has CDR1 SGHRS and CDR2 YFSETQ. CDR3 length equals 16 residues. The CDR3 region is CASSLGTVSSYNEQFF. The CDR3 nucleotides are TGCGCCAGCAGCTTGGGGACGGTCAGCTCCTACAATGAGCAGTTCTTC.

This clonotype qualifies as medium-sized. This rearrangement joins TRBV20-1 to TRBJ2-7; D is perhaps TRBD1 or TRBD2 (5 bases each). The V and J ends lost 0 bases and 5 bases respectively, with 11 bases between them. The length of the CDR3 is 13 residues. The germline gives CDR1 DFQATT, CDR2 SNEGSKA (reference sequence). The CDR3 reads CSARETRGHEQYF. The CDR3 DNA reads as TGCAGTGCTAGAGAGACTCGGGGCCACGAGCAGTACTTC.